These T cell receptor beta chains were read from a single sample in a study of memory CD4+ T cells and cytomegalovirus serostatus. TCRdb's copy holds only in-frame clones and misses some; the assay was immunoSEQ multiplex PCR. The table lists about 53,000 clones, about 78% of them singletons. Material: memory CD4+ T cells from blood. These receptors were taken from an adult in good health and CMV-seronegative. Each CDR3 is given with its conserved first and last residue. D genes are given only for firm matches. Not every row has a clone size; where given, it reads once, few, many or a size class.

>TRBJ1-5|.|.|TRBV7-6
TGTGCCAGCAGCTTAGTGGGGTTCAGCAATCAGCCCCAGCATTTT
CASSLVGFSNQPQHF
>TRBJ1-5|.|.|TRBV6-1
TGTGCCAGCAGTGACCAATATAGCAATCAGCCCCAGCATTTT
CASSDQYSNQPQHF
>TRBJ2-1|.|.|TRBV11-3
TGTGCCAGCAGCTTCAGAAGAGGGGATGAGCAGTTCTTC
CASSFRRGDEQFF
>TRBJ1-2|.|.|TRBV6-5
TGTGCCTCCATGGGGGGGGGTTACTATGGCTACACCTTC
CASMGGGYYGYTF
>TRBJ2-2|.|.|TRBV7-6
TGTGCCAGCAGCTTAGTGGTGGGGGGAACCGGGGAGCTGTTTTTT
CASSLVVGGTGELFF
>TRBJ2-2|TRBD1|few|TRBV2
TGTGCCAGCAGTCCGGGACAGGGGAGGGAGAGGAACACCGGGGAGCTGTTTTTT
CASSPGQGRERNTGELFF
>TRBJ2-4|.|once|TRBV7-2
TGTGCCAGCAGCTTCTTTGGGCAGGGTCGAAACATTCAGTACTTC
CASSFFGQGRNIQYF
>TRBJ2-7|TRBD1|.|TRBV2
TGTGCCAGCGGACAGGCGGGTCGTGAGCAGTACTTC
CASGQAGREQYF
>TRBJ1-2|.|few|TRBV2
TGTGCCAGCAGTGAGTTTGCGGCAGGGGAGGGTCACTATGGCTACACCTTC
CASSEFAAGEGHYGYTF
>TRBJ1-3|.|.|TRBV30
TGTGCCTGGAGTCTGGGCTCCTCTGGAAACACCATATATTTT
CAWSLGSSGNTIYF
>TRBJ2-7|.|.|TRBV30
TGTGCCTGGAACAAGAGGTACAGCTCCTACGAGCAGTACTTC
CAWNKRYSSYEQYF
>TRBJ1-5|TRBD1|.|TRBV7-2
TGTGCCAGCAGCTTAGGGGACAGGCAAAATCAGCCCCAGCATTTT
CASSLGDRQNQPQHF
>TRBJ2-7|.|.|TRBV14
TGTGCCAGCAGCCAAGTGTATACAGCCCACGAGCAGTACTTC
CASSQVYTAHEQYF
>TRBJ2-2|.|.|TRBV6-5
TGTGCCAGCAGCACCGACATTGACAGGTCCCCGGAGCTGTTTTTT
CASSTDIDRSPELFF
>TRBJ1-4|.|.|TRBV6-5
TGTGCCAGCAGTAAATCCGACCGTAATGAAAAACTGTTTTTT
CASSKSDRNEKLFF
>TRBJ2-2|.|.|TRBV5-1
TGCGCCAGCAGAGATGGCACCGGGGAGCTGTTTTTT
CASRDGTGELFF
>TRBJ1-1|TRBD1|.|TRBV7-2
TGTGCCAGCAGCCTGGGACAGAGTATGAACACTGAAGCTTTCTTT
CASSLGQSMNTEAFF
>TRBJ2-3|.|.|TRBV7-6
TGTGCCAGCAGCCTCAGCTCGGCCACAGATACGCAGTATTTT
CASSLSSATDTQYF
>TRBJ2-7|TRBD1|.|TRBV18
TGTGCCAGCTCACCGACAGGGACAGCCTACGAGCAGTACTTC
CASSPTGTAYEQYF
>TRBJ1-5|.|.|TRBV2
TGTGCCAGCAGGGCCGCCGGCGGTCCCAATCAGCCCCAGCATTTT
CASRAAGGPNQPQHF
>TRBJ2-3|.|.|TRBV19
TGTGCCAGTACCTTCCGGGGCAAGCAGTATTTT
CASTFRGKQYF
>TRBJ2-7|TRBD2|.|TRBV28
TGTGCCACCTGGGGAGGGCAGACCTACGAGCAGTACTTC
CATWGGQTYEQYF
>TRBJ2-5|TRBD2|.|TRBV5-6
TGTGCCAGCAGCTGGGGACTAGTGCCCCCTCAAGAGACCCAGTACTTC
CASSWGLVPPQETQYF
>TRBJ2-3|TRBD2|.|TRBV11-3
TGTGCCAGCAGCCCAGGACTAGCGGGGAACACAGATACGCAGTATTTT
CASSPGLAGNTDTQYF
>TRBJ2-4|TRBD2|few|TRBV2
TGTGCCAGCAGACGGACTAGCGGGAGGGACATTCAGTACTTC
CASRRTSGRDIQYF
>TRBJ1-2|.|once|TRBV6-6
TGTGCCAGCAGCTCAATAGACTATGGCTACACCTTC
CASSSIDYGYTF
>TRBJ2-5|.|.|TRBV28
TGTGCCAGCAGTTACCAAGAGACCCAGTACTTC
CASSYQETQYF
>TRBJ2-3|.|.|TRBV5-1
TGCGCCAGCAGCTTCGGAAGGAGCACAGATACGCAGTATTTT
CASSFGRSTDTQYF
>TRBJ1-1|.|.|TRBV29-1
TGCAGCGTTGAAAACAGGGTAAACACTGAAGCTTTCTTT
CSVENRVNTEAFF
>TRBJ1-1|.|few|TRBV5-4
TGTGCCAGCAGCTTGGAAGGGACATTGAACACTGAAGCTTTCTTT
CASSLEGTLNTEAFF
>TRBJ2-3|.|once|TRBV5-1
TGCGCCAGCAGCGGGGAAGATACGCAGTATTTT
CASSGEDTQYF
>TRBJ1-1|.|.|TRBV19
TGTGCCAGTAGTAGCGGAGGAAGACTGAACACTGAAGCTTTCTTT
CASSSGGRLNTEAFF
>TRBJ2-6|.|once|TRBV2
TGTGCCAGCAGGGCCAACTCTGGGGCCAACGTCCTGACTTTC
CASRANSGANVLTF
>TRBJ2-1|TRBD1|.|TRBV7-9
TGTGCCAGCAGCTTAGAGGGGGCCCCCTACAATGAGCAGTTCTTC
CASSLEGAPYNEQFF
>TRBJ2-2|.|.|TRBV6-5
TGTGCCAGCAGAGGAAATAGCGAAGAGCTGTTTTTT
CASRGNSEELFF
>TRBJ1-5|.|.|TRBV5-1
TGCGCCAGCAGCTTGGACGCTGATCAGCCCCAGCATTTT
CASSLDADQPQHF
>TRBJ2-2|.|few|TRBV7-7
TGTGCCAGCAGCTCAGGGACCGGTTCCACCGGGGAGCTGTTTTTT
CASSSGTGSTGELFF
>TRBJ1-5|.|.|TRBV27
TGTGCCAGCCGTGGACAGCCTTATAGCAATCAGCCCCAGCATTTT
CASRGQPYSNQPQHF
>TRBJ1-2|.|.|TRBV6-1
TGTGCCAGCAGTGAATGGGGGGCCAGCTATGGCTACACCTTC
CASSEWGASYGYTF
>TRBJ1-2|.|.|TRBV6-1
TGTGCCAGCAGTGCCCAGGGACTTGTCGATGGCTACACCTTC
CASSAQGLVDGYTF
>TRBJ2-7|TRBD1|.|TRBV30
TGTGCCTGGAGCGGACAGGGAAACGAGCAGTACTTC
CAWSGQGNEQYF
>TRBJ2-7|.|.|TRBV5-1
TGCGCCAGCAGGAGTGGGGGCAGCTCCTACGAGCAGTACTTC
CASRSGGSSYEQYF
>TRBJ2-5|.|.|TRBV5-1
TGCGCCAGCGTCGCTTCGGGGAGCGAGACCCAGTACTTC
CASVASGSETQYF
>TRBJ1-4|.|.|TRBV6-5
TGTGCCAGCAGCCCGGACCTTAATGAAAAACTGTTTTTT
CASSPDLNEKLFF
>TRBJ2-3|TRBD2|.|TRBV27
TGTGCCAGCAGTCGCTATGCCCGGGGGGGGAGGGCCACAGATACGCAGTATTTT
CASSRYARGGRATDTQYF
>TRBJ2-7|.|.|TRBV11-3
TGTGCCAGCAGCCGAGGGGAGACCTACGAGCAGTACTTC
CASSRGETYEQYF
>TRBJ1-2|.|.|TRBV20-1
TGCAGTGCCGCGGGGGTCGTCGGCTACACCTTC
CSAAGVVGYTF
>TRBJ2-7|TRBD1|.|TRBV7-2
TGTGCCAGCAGCCCGACAGGGCCCTACGAGCAGTACTTC
CASSPTGPYEQYF
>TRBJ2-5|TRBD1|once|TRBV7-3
TGTGCCAGCAGCCGTGACAGGGAAGAGACCCAGTACTTC
CASSRDREETQYF
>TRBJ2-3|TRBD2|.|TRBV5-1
TGCGCCAGCACCCCCGGGGGGGTGGCAGATACGCAGTATTTT
CASTPGGVADTQYF
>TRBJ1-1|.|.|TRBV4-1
TGCGCCAGCAGCCAACCTTACACTGAAGCTTTCTTT
CASSQPYTEAFF
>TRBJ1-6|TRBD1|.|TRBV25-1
TGTGCCAGCAGTGAATATTCGGGACAGGGAAGTAATTCACCCCTCCACTTT
CASSEYSGQGSNSPLHF